The 24 T cell receptor beta chains below were found in one sample sequenced in a study of blood T cell repertoires in COVID-19. The protocol was immunoSEQ multiplex PCR, while the TCRdb copy is restricted to in-frame clones and leaves out a portion. The data show some 61,000 clones, with approximately 90% seen just once and more than 8% held by the top ten. The specimen was peripheral blood. The receptors originated from a man aged 30-40 years with acute or convalescent COVID-19.

The V and J genes are TRBV5-4 and TRBJ2-5; 8 bases fit TRBD2. Germline assignment: CDR1 SGHNT and CDR2 YYREEE (reference sequence). V shed 4 bases and J 4 bases; nucleotides not matched to a gene: 6. The CDR3 is 14 residues long. CDR3 in amino acids: CASSAREGLETQYF. CDR3 in DNA: TGTGCCAGCAGCGCCCGGGAGGGCCTAGAGACCCAGTACTTC.

The sample holds a few counts of this clone. This sequence joins TRBV7-9 and TRBJ2-5; maybe TRBD1 (6 bases). The CDR3 has 12 amino acids. Germline CDR1 is SEHNR and CDR2 is FQNEAQ (reference sequence). Trimming shortened V by 6 bases and J by 5 bases, and 10 bases separated the two germline ends. Here the CDR3 DNA reads TGTGCCAGCAGTCCGAGGGGGGAGACCCAGTACTTC. It specifies CASSPRGETQYF.

This chain's CDR3 is CASKTGTGKGGTEAFF. The CDR3 nucleotides read TGTGCCAGCAAAACCGGGACAGGGAAGGGAGGCACTGAAGCTTTCTTT. The rearrangement links TRBV14 to TRBJ1-1, with 9 bases fitting TRBD1. The CDR3 loop spans 16 amino acids. Looked up from germline, CDR1 is SGHDN and CDR2 is FVKESK. V was pared by 7 bases and J by 4 bases, with 13 bases of the junction left unmatched. The variable domain in full, completed from reference TRBV14 and TRBJ1-1, reads EAGVTQFPSHSVIEKGQTVTLRCDPISGHDNLYWYRRVMGKEIKFLLHFVKESKQDESGMPNNRFLAERTGGTYSTLKVQPAELEDSGVYFCASKTGTGKGGTEAFFGQGTRLTVV.

V and J are TRBV11-1 and TRBJ1-1; the D gene is possibly TRBD1 (5 bases). V lost 3 bases to trimming and J lost 5 bases, with 10 bases between them. This CDR3 has 13 residues. The germline gives CDR1 SGHAT, CDR2 FQDESV (reference sequence). In DNA, the CDR3 is TGTGCCAGCAGCTTCCAGGGAGGTACTGAAGCTTTCTTT. The encoded protein is CASSFQGGTEAFF.

This chain links TRBV18 with TRBJ2-1; 7 nucleotides match TRBD1. V shed 4 bases, J shed 0 bases, and the junction held 6 bases outside the gene matches. Germline V CDR1 and CDR2: KGHSH, LQKENI. This CDR3 comprises 16 residues. The CDR3 protein is CASSLFTGDSYNEQFF. In nucleotides, the CDR3 is TGTGCCAGCTCACTATTTACAGGGGACTCCTACAATGAGCAGTTCTTC.

Here the CDR3 DNA reads TGTGCCAGCAGTGACACAGGGGGAACAGATACGCAGTATTTT. It codes for CASSDTGGTDTQYF. The genes are TRBV6-4 and TRBJ2-3; the match to TRBD1 covers 8 bases. The CDR3 extends over 14 amino acids. Germline CDR1 MRHNA, CDR2 SNTAGT. The V gene end was trimmed by 2 bases and the J gene end by 3 bases; junction bases not matched to a gene: 1.

This chain joins TRBV14 and TRBJ2-1; TRBD2 is a possible D gene (6 bases). Germline V gene sequence: CDR1 SGHDN, CDR2 FVKESK. This CDR3 is built from 15 residues. V lost 2 bases to trimming and J lost 9 bases, with 17 bases between them. The CDR3 reads CASSQPGLGGTEQFF. In nucleotides, the CDR3 is TGTGCCAGCAGCCAACCAGGTCTCGGGGGAACTGAGCAGTTCTTC.

This clone showed up just once. The CDR3 here is CASSVQTGRNQPQHF. The DNA for the CDR3 is TGTGCCAGCAGTGTACAGACAGGCCGCAATCAGCCCCAGCATTTT. V is TRBV28 and J is TRBJ1-5; the D gene is possibly TRBD1 (6 bases). Germline lookup yields CDR1 MDHEN and CDR2 SYDVKM. The CDR3 totals 15 residues. Between the trimmed V and J ends, which lost 5 bases and 2 bases, there was a span of 13 bases.

This clone is large (0.1 to 1%) within its sample. V is TRBV19 and J is TRBJ2-3; the D gene is possibly TRBD1 (6 bases). This CDR3 spans 14 amino acids. Deletions cut 3 bases from V and 0 bases from J, with 7 bases between. Germline V gene sequence: CDR1 LNHDA, CDR2 SQIVND (reference sequence). The CDR3 nucleotides read TGTGCCAGTAGTATCCAGGGGAGCACAGATACGCAGTATTTT. Its translation: CASSIQGSTDTQYF.

The gene calls are TRBV25-1 and TRBJ2-7; 12 bases agree with TRBD2. Germline V gives CDR1 MGHDK, CDR2 SYGVNS. The CDR3 consists of 15 residues. J was trimmed by 1 base and V by 2 bases; bases with no gene match: 0. The CDR3 DNA is TGTGCCAGCAGTGAAGGACTAGCGGGATCCTACGAGCAGTACTTC. It specifies CASSEGLAGSYEQYF.

This chain uses TRBV5-5 with TRBJ1-5, with D uncertain. Trimming took off 5 bases at V and 5 bases at J, with 17 bases between the two ends. The germline gives CDR1 SGHKS, CDR2 YYEKEE (reference sequence). The CDR3 spans 15 residues. The CDR3 nucleotides are TGTGCCAGCAGGAGGGCGGGGAGCGGCGATCAGCCCCAGCATTTT. Amino acid sequence: CASRRAGSGDQPQHF.

The chain is built from TRBV5-1 and TRBJ1-6; TRBD1 is a possible D gene (6 bases). The CDR3 runs to 15 residues. Germline V CDR1 and CDR2: SGHRS, YFSETQ. The ends were cut back, 2 bases at V and 6 bases at J, with 12 bases in the middle. CDR3 sequence reads: CASSFAGTPNSPLHF. CDR3 coding DNA: TGCGCCAGCAGCTTTGCCGGGACACCTAATTCACCCCTCCACTTT.

The chain carries TRBV5-1 and TRBJ2-6; tentatively, D is TRBD2 (5 bases). The CDR3 totals 16 residues. Germline V gene data show CDR1 as SGHRS and CDR2 as YFSETQ. V shed 0 bases and J shed 0 bases, with 7 bases lying between them. This CDR3 is CASSLVGSSGANVLTF. The CDR3 DNA sequence: TGCGCCAGCAGCTTGGTAGGGAGCTCTGGGGCCAACGTCCTGACTTTC.

The CDR3 loop reads CASSSTGYEQYF. The CDR3 DNA sequence: TGTGCCAGCAGCTCCACCGGCTACGAGCAGTACTTC. The chain is built from TRBV7-9 and TRBJ2-7; D ambiguous. Trimming removed 4 bases from V and 3 bases from J, with 7 bases in between. CDR1 and CDR2 from the germline V gene are SEHNR and FQNEAQ (reference sequence). The CDR3 has 12 amino acids.

This chain connects TRBV5-8 to TRBJ2-2; tentative D call: TRBD1 (5 bases). Germline V gene data show CDR1 as SGHTS and CDR2 as YDEGEE. There are 15 residues in the CDR3. V was pared by 0 bases and J by 5 bases, with 11 bases between. The CDR3 nucleotides are TGTGCCAGCAGCTTGGCCGTTCAGGGAACCGGGGAGCTGTTTTTT. Protein sequence: CASSLAVQGTGELFF.

The rearrangement joins TRBV5-1 to TRBJ2-7; perhaps TRBD1 as D (6 bases). Trimming stripped 2 bases from V and 2 bases from J, with 11 bases between. This CDR3 comprises 14 residues. The germline V gene has CDR1 SGHRS and CDR2 YFSETQ. The CDR3 coding sequence is TGCGCCAGCAGCTTACAGGGTTCGGCCTACGAGCAGTACTTC. Translated: CASSLQGSAYEQYF.

The rearrangement uses TRBV10-3 and TRBJ2-7, with 9 nucleotides matching TRBD2. CDR1 ENHRY and CDR2 SYGVKD come from the germline V gene. The CDR3 has 15 amino acids. The V segment lost 6 bases and the J segment 4 bases; nucleotides outside the gene matches: 10. CDR3 sequence reads: CAIRASGEPGYEQYF. The CDR3 bases are TGTGCCATCAGGGCTAGCGGGGAGCCCGGATACGAGCAGTACTTC.

V and J are TRBV7-2 and TRBJ2-1; maybe TRBD1 (6 bases). The CDR3 consists of 13 residues. Germline assignment: CDR1 SGHTA and CDR2 FQGNSA. V lost 8 bases and J lost 4, with 12 bases in between. CDR3 region: CASSSGQYNEQFF. CDR3 coding DNA: TGTGCCAGCTCTTCGGGACAATACAATGAGCAGTTCTTC. The variable domain in full, completed from reference TRBV7-2 and TRBJ2-1, reads GAGVSQSPSNKVTEKGKDVELRCDPISGHTALYWYRQSLGQGLEFLIYFQGNSAPDKSGLPSDRFSAERTGGSVSTLTIQRTQQEDSAVYLCASSSGQYNEQFFGPGTRLTVL.

This sequence joins TRBV29-1 and TRBJ2-7; 7 bases are shared with TRBD1. J gave up 4 bases and V 7 bases, and 7 bases lay outside the gene matches. CDR1 and CDR2 (germline): SQVTM, ANQGSEA. This CDR3 contains 12 residues. The CDR3, as DNA: TGCAGCGCATCAACAGGGGTTTACGAGCAGTACTTC. This sequence encodes CSASTGVYEQYF.

The gene calls are TRBV9 and TRBJ2-7; D remains unclear. This CDR3 spans 15 amino acids. CDR1 and CDR2 (germline): SGDLS, YYNGEE. Trimming shortened V by 0 bases and J by 2 bases, and 12 bases separated the two germline ends. The CDR3: CASSVGQLGTYEQYF. The CDR3 DNA follows: TGTGCCAGCAGCGTAGGACAACTGGGTACCTACGAGCAGTACTTC.

The CDR3 region is CASSLIPEDWNEKLFF. In DNA, the CDR3 is TGCGCCAGCAGCTTGATCCCCGAAGACTGGAATGAAAAACTGTTTTTT. The chain couples TRBV5-1 to TRBJ1-4, with no clear D. The CDR3 extends over 16 amino acids. Germline CDR1 SGHRS, CDR2 YFSETQ. V gave up 1 base and J gave up 5 bases, with 15 bases separating them.

The rearrangement links TRBV13 to TRBJ1-3; D is undetermined. Trimming cost V 5 bases and J 4 bases, with 15 bases left between them. This CDR3 comprises 15 residues. From germline, CDR1 is PRHDT and CDR2 FYEKMQ (reference sequence). In nucleotides, the CDR3 is TGTGCCAGCAGCCCGGAGGGCGCGGCGGGAAACACCATATATTTT. It translates to CASSPEGAAGNTIYF.

The rearrangement links TRBV27 to TRBJ1-2; 7 bases line up with TRBD1. CDR1 and CDR2 from the germline V gene are MNHEY and SMNVEV (reference sequence). Trimming at V came to 6 bases and at J to 11 bases, leaving 12 bases not matched to a gene. This CDR3 is built from 13 residues. In DNA, the CDR3 is TGTGCCAGCAGCCGAGACAGGGCTTGGGGTTACACCTTC. Its translation: CASSRDRAWGYTF.

The rearrangement links TRBV3-1 (or the pseudogene TRBV3-2) to TRBJ1-6; D might be TRBD1 (5 bases). Trimming shortened V by 4 bases and J by 3 bases, and 10 bases separated the two germline ends. Germline loops: CDR1 LGHDT, CDR2 YNNKEL (reference sequence). This CDR3 contains 15 residues. CDR3 coding DNA: TGTGCCAGCAGCCCAGTGGGGGGCTATAATTCACCCCTCCACTTT. It translates to CASSPVGGYNSPLHF.